This T cell receptor beta chain was observed in a study of CXCR3-negative and CXCR3-positive naive CD8 T cells. As for the study in general: The libraries yielded roughly 150 million TRB reads, about 1.5 +/- 0.3 million each.

Within the CD8+ T cell compartment, naive cells were CD45RO-CCR7+CD27+CD95-. This CDR3 region has 13 residues. Germline CDR1 and CDR2: SQVTM and ANQGSEA. Each TRB cDNA library was prepared by 5' RACE (with UMI labels). After re-calling the 5' RACE reads, TCRdb lists one entry per CDR3 protein, DNA absent. The ten top clones account for about 1%, within a sample of roughly 100,000 distinct CDR3 sequences. The receptor's source is a human donor in good health. Some clones in this sample may be carry-over from other donors' samples. V is TRBV29-1 and J is TRBJ2-7; the D gene TCRdb calls, TRBD1, cannot be checked with no DNA. Sequenced: naive CXCR3- CD8+ T cells from blood. Subset meaning: CD45RO-CCR7+CD27+CD95- naive CD8+ T cells lacking CXCR3 (TNR3-). CDR3 amino acids: CSVEEPGVYEQYF.